This TCR beta chain emerged from a study of shared clonotypes between healthy human individuals. Across the whole study: The cohort had two women and a few men, ages 18 to 49.

V was pared by 7 bases and J by 4 bases, with 19 bases between. The V gene's germline CDR1 is MNHEY and CDR2 SVGAGI. The CDR3 spans 15 residues. In the naive CD8 group, cells lacked CD45RO and were positively selected for CCR7, so terminally differentiated effector memory CD45RA+ cells were left out. Data came from immunoSEQ multiplex PCR; TCRdb stores just in-frame clones and leaves some out. The sample records 700,000 to 950,000 clones, 90% to 98% being singletons. This receptor was taken from a young man in good health. J is TRBJ1-2 and V is TRBV6-5; D perhaps matches TRBD1 (5 bases). Input material: naive CD8+ T cells sorted from blood. CDR3: CASTSSGGEPYGYTF. The CDR3 nucleotides are TGTGCCAGCACCTCCTCGGGGGGGGAGCCCTATGGCTACACCTTC.